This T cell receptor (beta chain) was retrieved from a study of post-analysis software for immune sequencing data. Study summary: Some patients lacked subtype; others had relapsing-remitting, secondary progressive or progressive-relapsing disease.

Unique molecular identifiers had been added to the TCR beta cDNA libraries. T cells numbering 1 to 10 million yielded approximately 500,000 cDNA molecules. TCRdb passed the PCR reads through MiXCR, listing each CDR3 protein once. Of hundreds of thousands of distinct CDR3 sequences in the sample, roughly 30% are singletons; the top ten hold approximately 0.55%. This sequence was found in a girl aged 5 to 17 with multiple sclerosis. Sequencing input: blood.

CDR3 amino acids: CASSERQGGQPQHF. CDR3 bases: TGTGCCAGCAGCGAAAGACAGGGTGGTCAGCCCCAGCATTTT. The chain carries TRBV7-2 and TRBJ1-5; the match to TRBD1 covers 7 bases. Losses at the gene ends were 5 bases for V and 6 bases for J; bases not matched to a gene: 7. This CDR3 spans 14 amino acids. Looked up from germline, CDR1 is SGHTA and CDR2 is FQGNSA.